The following is a T cell receptor (beta chain) sequence with its context. This sample stems from a study of blood T cell repertoires in COVID-19. Across the study: Sites in the United States, Italy and Spain provided acute and convalescent COVID-19 samples. Nucleic acid was either cDNA or gDNA, and it came from T cells, B-cell-depleted T cells, or PBMCs.

Original analysis: Counts of nucleated cells, estimated from reference gene primer amplification, were obtained. This table comes from immunoSEQ multiplex PCR, and its TCRdb copy is limited to in-frame clones, with some not included. That table gives V, J and clone size, and the DNA gave D and trimming. The sample lists about 71,000 clones; around 80% were seen once. With 0 bases clipped from V and 5 bases from J, the junction kept 1 base outside the gene matches. Germline assignment: CDR1 SGHNT and CDR2 YYREEE (reference sequence). There are 13 residues in the CDR3. Input material: peripheral blood. The chain has TRBV5-4 and TRBJ2-5, with 7 positions matching TRBD2. This sequence was found in a woman at least 80 years old with acute or convalescent COVID-19. The CDR3 DNA is TGTGCCAGCAGCTTGGTGGGAGGGGAGACCCAGTACTTC. This encodes CASSLVGGETQYF.